A single sample is the source of the 4 T cell receptor beta chains below, sequenced in a study of cytomegalovirus exposure and HLA in healthy donors. TCRdb keeps only in-frame clones here, not all; method: immunoSEQ multiplex PCR. Among 300,000 or so clones, over 75% were seen once, and the ten largest hold more than 0.95%. The material sequenced was PBMCs. These TCRs come from a man aged 30-40 years in good health and CMV-seronegative.

The chain recombines TRBV6-5 with TRBJ1-6, with 9 bases aligning to TRBD1. V was clipped by 2 bases and J by 9 bases; unmatched bases: 8. The germline V gene has CDR1 MNHEY and CDR2 SVGAGI. CDR3 length: 16 residues. The CDR3 loop reads CASSYHRDRAGSPLHF. As DNA, the CDR3 is TGTGCCAGCAGTTACCACCGGGACAGGGCCGGTTCACCCCTCCACTTT.

V and J are TRBV25-1 and TRBJ1-1; D ambiguous. There are 13 residues in the CDR3. The V gene lost 6 bases and the J gene lost 1 base, with 9 bases spanning the gap. Germline values: CDR1 MGHDK, CDR2 SYGVNS. CDR3 coding DNA: TGTGCCAGCAGACCCCCAGAGAACACTGAAGCTTTCTTT. It specifies CASRPPENTEAFF.

V is TRBV2 and J is TRBJ2-1; 8 positions agree with TRBD2. V lost 4 bases, J lost 4 bases, and 3 bases stayed unmatched. Germline-derived CDR1 and CDR2 are SNHLY and FYNNEI. CDR3 length equals 14 residues. CDR3 nucleotide sequence: TGTGCCAGCAGTGGGGGACTAGATTACAATGAGCAGTTCTTC. This translates into CASSGGLDYNEQFF.

The rearrangement uses TRBV19 and TRBJ2-7; unclear D gene. Trimming removed 4 bases from V and 3 bases from J, with 13 bases in between. This CDR3 region has 14 residues. Looked up from germline, CDR1 is LNHDA and CDR2 is SQIVND (reference sequence). CDR3 DNA: TGTGCCAGTAGTAGAAGCGTGCCGAACTACGAGCAGTACTTC. Residues: CASSRSVPNYEQYF.